The sample holds a few counts of the clone carrying this T cell receptor (beta chain). Its antigen is not identified. Germline V gene data show CDR1 as SNHLY and CDR2 as FYNNEI. CDR3 length: 14 amino acids. The V and J ends lost 6 bases and 2 bases respectively, with 11 bases between them. The source of the sample is a study of cytomegalovirus exposure and HLA in healthy donors. 13 Jbeta primers and 60 Vbeta primers were used for the PCR. The assay was immunoSEQ multiplex PCR, and TCRdb's table has in-frame clones only and misses some. The data show approximately 130,000 clones, with 77% seen just once and around 5.8% held by the top ten. Study results and limitations: Overall, about 160 TCR beta chains were annotated as cytomegalovirus-associated.

This chain joins TRBV2 and TRBJ1-5; no reliable D call. This receptor was taken from a man younger than 30 in good health and CMV-seropositive. Sequencing used PBMCs. The CDR3 loop is CASSQFVGNQPQHF. Written as DNA, the CDR3 is TGTGCCAGCAGCCAGTTTGTCGGCAATCAGCCCCAGCATTTT.